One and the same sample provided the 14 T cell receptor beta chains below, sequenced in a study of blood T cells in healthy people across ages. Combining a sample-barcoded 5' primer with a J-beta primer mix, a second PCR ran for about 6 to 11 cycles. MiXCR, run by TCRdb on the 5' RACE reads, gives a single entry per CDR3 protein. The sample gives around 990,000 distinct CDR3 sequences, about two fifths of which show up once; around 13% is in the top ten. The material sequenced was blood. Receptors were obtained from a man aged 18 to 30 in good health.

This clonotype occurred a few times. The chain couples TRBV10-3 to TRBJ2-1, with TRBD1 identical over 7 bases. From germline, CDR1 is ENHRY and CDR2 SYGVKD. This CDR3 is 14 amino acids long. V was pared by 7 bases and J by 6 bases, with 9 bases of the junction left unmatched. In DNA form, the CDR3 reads TGTGCCATCACCACGACAGGGTTAGGCAATGAGCAGTTCTTC. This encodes CAITTTGLGNEQFF.

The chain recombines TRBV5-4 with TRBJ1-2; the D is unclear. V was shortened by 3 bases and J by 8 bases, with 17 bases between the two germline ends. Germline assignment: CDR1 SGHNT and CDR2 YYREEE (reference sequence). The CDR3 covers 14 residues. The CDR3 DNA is TGTGCCAGCAGCTCCGAATCATATGGAGGGGGCTACACCTTC. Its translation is CASSSESYGGGYTF.

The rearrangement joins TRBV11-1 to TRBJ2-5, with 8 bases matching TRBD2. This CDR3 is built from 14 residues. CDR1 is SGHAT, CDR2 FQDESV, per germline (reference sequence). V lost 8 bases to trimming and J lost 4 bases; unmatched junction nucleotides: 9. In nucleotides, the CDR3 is TGTGCCAGCCAGTTGGATAGCGGGGTAGAGACCCAGTACTTC. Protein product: CASQLDSGVETQYF.

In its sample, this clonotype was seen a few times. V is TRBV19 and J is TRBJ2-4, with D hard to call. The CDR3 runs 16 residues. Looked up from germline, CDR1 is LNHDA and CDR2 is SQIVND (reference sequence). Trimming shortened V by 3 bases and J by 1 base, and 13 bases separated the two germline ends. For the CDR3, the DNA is TGTGCCAGTAGTATGTCACCGCCGCACGCCAAAAACATTCAGTACTTC. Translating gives CASSMSPPHAKNIQYF.

The CDR3 is CASSQGSAGRNEKLFF. In nucleotides, the CDR3 is TGTGCCAGCAGCCAAGGGTCGGCAGGGCGTAATGAAAAACTGTTTTTT. The chain uses TRBV14 and TRBJ1-4, with D possibly matching TRBD1 (5 bases). The CDR3 length is 16 residues. Trimming took 1 base from V and 4 from J, leaving 13 bases between them. Per germline, CDR1 SGHDN and CDR2 FVKESK.

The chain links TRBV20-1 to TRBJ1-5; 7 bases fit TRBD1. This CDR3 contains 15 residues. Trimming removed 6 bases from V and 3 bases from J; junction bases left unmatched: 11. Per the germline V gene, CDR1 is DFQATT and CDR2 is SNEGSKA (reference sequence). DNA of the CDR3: TGCAGTGCCAGCCCGACAGGGTTGATCAATCAGCCCCAGCATTTT. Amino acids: CSASPTGLINQPQHF.

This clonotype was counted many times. CDR3 sequence (DNA): TGTGCCTCCGGTTACGAGGGGGCCGTCAATGAGCAGTTCTTC. Protein: CASGYEGAVNEQFF. This chain connects TRBV6-2 or TRBV6-3 to TRBJ2-1; 7 positions agree with TRBD1. The CDR3 has 14 amino acids. V was pared by 11 bases and J by 6 bases, with 13 bases of the junction left unmatched. Germline V CDR1 and CDR2: MNHEY, SVGEGT.

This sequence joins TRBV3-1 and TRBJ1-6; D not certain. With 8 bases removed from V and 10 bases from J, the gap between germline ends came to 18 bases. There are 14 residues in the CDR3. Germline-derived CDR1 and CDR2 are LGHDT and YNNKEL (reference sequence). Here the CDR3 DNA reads TGTGCCAGCTGTAAGGGCAGATCTGTCTCACCCCTCCACTTT. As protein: CASCKGRSVSPLHF.

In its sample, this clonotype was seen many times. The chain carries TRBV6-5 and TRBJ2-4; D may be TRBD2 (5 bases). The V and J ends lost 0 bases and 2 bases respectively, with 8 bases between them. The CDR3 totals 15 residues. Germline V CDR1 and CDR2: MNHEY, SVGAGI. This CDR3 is CASSYSRGSKNIQYF. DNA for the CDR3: TGTGCCAGCAGTTACTCGAGAGGGTCCAAAAACATTCAGTACTTC.

For the CDR3, the DNA is TGTGCCAGCAGCCAAGACGAGGGGGCGGACCATGGCTACACCTTC. Residues: CASSQDEGADHGYTF. The chain couples TRBV3-1 to TRBJ1-2; 7 bases agree with TRBD1. CDR1 is LGHDT and CDR2 is YNNKEL in the germline V gene (reference sequence). The CDR3 sequence is 15 residues long. The ends lost 0 bases at V and 6 bases at J; junction bases unmatched: 7.

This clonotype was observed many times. This CDR3 reads CASSYRQGYEQYF. Written as DNA, the CDR3 is TGTGCCAGCAGTTATCGGCAGGGGTACGAGCAGTACTTC. This rearrangement joins TRBV6-5 to TRBJ2-7, with D possibly matching TRBD1 (6 bases). The CDR3 covers 13 residues. V shed 3 bases and J shed 4 bases, with 10 bases lying between them. Germline-derived CDR1 and CDR2 are MNHEY and SVGAGI.

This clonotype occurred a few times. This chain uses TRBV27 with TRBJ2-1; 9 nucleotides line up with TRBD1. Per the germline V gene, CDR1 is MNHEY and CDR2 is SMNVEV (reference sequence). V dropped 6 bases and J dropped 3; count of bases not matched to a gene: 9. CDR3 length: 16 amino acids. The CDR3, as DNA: TGTGCCAGCAGCCGGACAGGGGTTTCAATCTACAATGAGCAGTTCTTC. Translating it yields CASSRTGVSIYNEQFF.

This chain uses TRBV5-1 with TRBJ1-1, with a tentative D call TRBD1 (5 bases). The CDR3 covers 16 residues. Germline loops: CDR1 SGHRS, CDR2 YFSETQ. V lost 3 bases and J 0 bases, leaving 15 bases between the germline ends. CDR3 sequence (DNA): TGCGCCAGCAGCTCAAGAGGGGCGGGTCTGAACACTGAAGCTTTCTTT. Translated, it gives CASSSRGAGLNTEAFF.

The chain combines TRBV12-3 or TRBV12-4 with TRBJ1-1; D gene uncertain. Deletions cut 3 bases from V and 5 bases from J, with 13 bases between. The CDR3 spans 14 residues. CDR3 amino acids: CASSFNGIVTEAFF. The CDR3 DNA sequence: TGTGCCAGCAGTTTCAATGGGATAGTAACTGAAGCTTTCTTT.